These T cell receptor beta chains were read from a single sample in a study of metastatic and nonmetastatic thyroid tumors. Using MiXCR, TCRdb re-called clones from the PCR reads. The table has about 8,100 clones, about 23% seen once. Input material: tumor tissue. These receptors were collected from a female donor with papillary thyroid cancer or a benign thyroid nodule (not recorded which). Some clones in this sample may be carry-over from other donors' samples. The CDR3 runs from the conserved cysteine through the conserved F or W. Fields, in order: clone size, J gene, V gene, D gene, CDR3 DNA, CDR3 protein. D genes are given only for firm matches. For some rows the clone size is stated as once, few or many, or as a class when expanded; others skip it.

abundance: NA
j_gene: TRBJ2-1
v_gene: TRBV4-2
d_gene: NA
CDR3nt: TGTGTCAGCAGCCAGCAGACTAGGGGGTACAATGAGCAGTCCTTC
CDR3aa: CVSSQQTRGYNEQSF

abundance: few
j_gene: TRBJ1-4
v_gene: TRBV5-1
d_gene: NA
CDR3nt: TGCGCCAGCAGCTTGGACGGTGGGGATGAAAAACTGTTTTTT
CDR3aa: CASSLDGGDEKLFF

abundance: medium-sized
j_gene: TRBJ1-4
v_gene: TRBV12-3/TRBV12-4
d_gene: NA
CDR3nt: TGTGCCAGCAGTTTCGGGGCAGGGAATGAAAAACTGTTTTTT
CDR3aa: CASSFGAGNEKLFF

abundance: NA
j_gene: TRBJ2-4
v_gene: TRBV5-1
d_gene: NA
CDR3nt: TGCGCCAGCAGCCTCGTGATGTGTGAGGGAAACATTCAGTACTTC
CDR3aa: CASSLVMCEGNIQYF

abundance: medium-sized
j_gene: TRBJ2-3
v_gene: TRBV12-3/TRBV12-4
d_gene: TRBD1
CDR3nt: TGTGCCAGCAGTTTAGTGGACAGGGCAACAGATACGCAGTATTTT
CDR3aa: CASSLVDRATDTQYF

abundance: few
j_gene: TRBJ1-1
v_gene: TRBV6-2/TRBV6-3
d_gene: TRBD1
CDR3nt: TGTGCCAGCAAGAACAGGGGAAGCACTGAAGCTTTCTTT
CDR3aa: CASKNRGSTEAFF

abundance: NA
j_gene: TRBJ2-1
v_gene: TRBV11-1
d_gene: TRBD2
CDR3nt: TGTGCCAGCAGTTACGATATCCTTACTAGCGGTGACCACCATGAGCAGTTCTTC
CDR3aa: CASSYDILTSGDHHEQFF

abundance: medium-sized
j_gene: TRBJ1-2
v_gene: TRBV20-1
d_gene: NA
CDR3nt: TGCAGTGCTAGCGAGCTCTATGGCTACACCTTC
CDR3aa: CSASELYGYTF

abundance: NA
j_gene: TRBJ2-1
v_gene: TRBV19
d_gene: NA
CDR3nt: TGTGCCAGTAGTATAGATCTGGGACGGGGCAATGAGCAGTTCTTC
CDR3aa: CASSIDLGRGNEQFF

abundance: NA
j_gene: TRBJ2-1
v_gene: TRBV7-3
d_gene: NA
CDR3nt: TGTGCCAGCAGCTTAAGACGGGACCACAATGAGCAGTTCTTC
CDR3aa: CASSLRRDHNEQFF

abundance: NA
j_gene: TRBJ2-6
v_gene: TRBV3-1
d_gene: NA
CDR3nt: TGTGCCAGCGGGGACACCCTCCGCTCTGGGGCCAACGTCCTGACTTTC
CDR3aa: CASGDTLRSGANVLTF

abundance: medium-sized
j_gene: TRBJ2-5
v_gene: TRBV6-2/TRBV6-3
d_gene: NA
CDR3nt: TGTGCCAGCAGTTACTCGAAGTTCGGGGGACAAGAGACCCAGTACTTC
CDR3aa: CASSYSKFGGQETQYF

abundance: medium-sized
j_gene: TRBJ1-5
v_gene: TRBV27
d_gene: NA
CDR3nt: TGTGCCAGCAGATCGTACGGCAATCAGCCCCAGCATTTT
CDR3aa: CASRSYGNQPQHF

abundance: many
j_gene: TRBJ1-3
v_gene: TRBV19
d_gene: NA
CDR3nt: TGTGCCAGTAGTCCCAGAGAAGGGGCGATCTCTGGAAACACCATATATTTT
CDR3aa: CASSPREGAISGNTIYF

abundance: medium-sized
j_gene: TRBJ2-1
v_gene: TRBV19
d_gene: NA
CDR3nt: TGTGCCAGTAGTACTAATATTATGGAGCAGTTCTTC
CDR3aa: CASSTNIMEQFF

abundance: medium-sized
j_gene: TRBJ1-2
v_gene: TRBV5-1
d_gene: TRBD1
CDR3nt: TGCGCCAGCACGCGGGACAGAGCGAACTATGGCTACACCTTC
CDR3aa: CASTRDRANYGYTF

abundance: NA
j_gene: TRBJ2-1
v_gene: TRBV6-1
d_gene: NA
CDR3nt: TGTGCCAGCAGTAAAGAGGACAGCAGGTACAATGAGCAGTTCTTC
CDR3aa: CASSKEDSRYNEQFF

abundance: medium-sized
j_gene: TRBJ2-1
v_gene: TRBV5-1
d_gene: NA
CDR3nt: TGCGCCAGCATGTTCAGCCCTTACGGTGAGCAGTTCTTC
CDR3aa: CASMFSPYGEQFF

abundance: many
j_gene: TRBJ2-1
v_gene: TRBV7-9
d_gene: NA
CDR3nt: TGTGCCAGCAGCTTAGGAGGTCACAATGAGCAGTTCTTC
CDR3aa: CASSLGGHNEQFF

abundance: NA
j_gene: TRBJ1-3
v_gene: TRBV5-1
d_gene: NA
CDR3nt: TGCGCCAGCAGCTTAACAGGCTCTGGAAACACCATATATTTT
CDR3aa: CASSLTGSGNTIYF

abundance: medium-sized
j_gene: TRBJ2-1
v_gene: TRBV20-1
d_gene: TRBD2
CDR3nt: TGCAGTGCCCTTCAACTAGCGGGGGGGCCCGTCGAGCAGTTCTTC
CDR3aa: CSALQLAGGPVEQFF

abundance: NA
j_gene: TRBJ2-3
v_gene: TRBV24-1
d_gene: NA
CDR3nt: TGTGCCACCAGTGATTTGGTACAGGGCACAGATGCGCAGTATTTT
CDR3aa: CATSDLVQGTDAQYF

abundance: many
j_gene: TRBJ2-1
v_gene: TRBV5-6
d_gene: NA
CDR3nt: TGTGCCAGCAGCTTGTTGGGTGAGCAGTTCTTC
CDR3aa: CASSLLGEQFF

abundance: many
j_gene: TRBJ2-6
v_gene: TRBV3-1
d_gene: NA
CDR3nt: TGTGCCAGCAGCCAGCAGGGGGGCGGTGGGGCCAACGTCCTGACTTTC
CDR3aa: CASSQQGGGGANVLTF

abundance: NA
j_gene: TRBJ1-5
v_gene: TRBV6-1
d_gene: NA
CDR3nt: TGTGCCAGCAGTGAAGCGCGGGCTCAGCCCCATCATTTT
CDR3aa: CASSEARAQPHHF

abundance: medium-sized
j_gene: TRBJ1-2
v_gene: TRBV28
d_gene: NA
CDR3nt: TGTGCCAGCAGTTCGTCCGGGACAATGTATGGCTACACCTTC
CDR3aa: CASSSSGTMYGYTF

abundance: medium-sized
j_gene: TRBJ2-2
v_gene: TRBV2
d_gene: NA
CDR3nt: TGTGCCAGCAGGGGGGCGAGGGCCGGCGGGGAGCTGTTTTTT
CDR3aa: CASRGARAGGELFF

abundance: many
j_gene: TRBJ1-3
v_gene: TRBV4-1
d_gene: TRBD1
CDR3nt: TGCGCCAGCAGCCAGGAAGACAGGGCTGGAAACACCATATATTTT
CDR3aa: CASSQEDRAGNTIYF

abundance: NA
j_gene: TRBJ1-2
v_gene: TRBV28
d_gene: TRBD1
CDR3nt: TGTGCCAGCAGTCCCGGACAGGGGATGTTCTATGGCTACACCTTC
CDR3aa: CASSPGQGMFYGYTF

abundance: medium-sized
j_gene: TRBJ2-7
v_gene: TRBV11-2
d_gene: TRBD1
CDR3nt: TGTGCCAGCAGCCTCTCAGGGACAGGTGGATCCTACGAGCAGTACTTC
CDR3aa: CASSLSGTGGSYEQYF

abundance: NA
j_gene: TRBJ2-7
v_gene: TRBV6-1
d_gene: TRBD1
CDR3nt: TGTGCCAGCAGATTTCCGGGACAGTCTTACGAGCAGTACTTC
CDR3aa: CASRFPGQSYEQYF

abundance: NA
j_gene: TRBJ2-5
v_gene: TRBV7-2
d_gene: NA
CDR3nt: TGTGCCAGCAGCTTAGGGACAGAGCAAGAGACCCAGTACTTC
CDR3aa: CASSLGTEQETQYF

abundance: NA
j_gene: TRBJ2-1
v_gene: TRBV19
d_gene: NA
CDR3nt: TGTGCCAGTAATTTCCAGAACAATGAGTATTTCTTC
CDR3aa: CASNFQNNEYFF

abundance: NA
j_gene: TRBJ2-5
v_gene: TRBV20-1
d_gene: TRBD2
CDR3nt: TGCAGTGCTAGAGATGGGGTAGCGGGACCTCAAGAGACCCAGTACTTC
CDR3aa: CSARDGVAGPQETQYF

abundance: NA
j_gene: TRBJ2-1
v_gene: TRBV12-3/TRBV12-4
d_gene: NA
CDR3nt: TGTGCCAGCAGTTGGCCCTCTATCGGGGTGGCCGTTGAGCAGTTCTTC
CDR3aa: CASSWPSIGVAVEQFF

abundance: medium-sized
j_gene: TRBJ1-5
v_gene: TRBV6-1
d_gene: NA
CDR3nt: TGTGCCAGCAGTGGAGCAGAAAGGGGCAATCAGCCCCAGCATTTT
CDR3aa: CASSGAERGNQPQHF

abundance: medium-sized
j_gene: TRBJ2-7
v_gene: TRBV20-1
d_gene: NA
CDR3nt: TGCAGTGCTAGGCCCGGACAGAAATACGAGCAGTACTTC
CDR3aa: CSARPGQKYEQYF

abundance: few
j_gene: TRBJ1-1
v_gene: TRBV29-1
d_gene: NA
CDR3nt: TGCAGCTCCACGGGGCAGGGCCTGACTGAAGCTTTCTTT
CDR3aa: CSSTGQGLTEAFF

abundance: many
j_gene: TRBJ2-3
v_gene: TRBV5-1
d_gene: NA
CDR3nt: TGCGCCAGCAAAAAGGACATAACTAGCACAGATACGCAGTATTTT
CDR3aa: CASKKDITSTDTQYF

abundance: many
j_gene: TRBJ2-1
v_gene: TRBV18
d_gene: TRBD2
CDR3nt: TGTGCCAGCTCACCAAGCGGGGGGGCCTACAATGAGCAGTTCTTC
CDR3aa: CASSPSGGAYNEQFF

abundance: medium-sized
j_gene: TRBJ1-6
v_gene: TRBV28
d_gene: NA
CDR3nt: TGTGCCAGCAGTTTAAGGAATTCACCCCTCCACTTT
CDR3aa: CASSLRNSPLHF

abundance: NA
j_gene: TRBJ2-3
v_gene: TRBV5-1
d_gene: TRBD1
CDR3nt: TGCGCCAGAAGCTTAGGACAGGGCCTCACAGATAGGCAGTATTTT
CDR3aa: CARSLGQGLTDRQYF

abundance: NA
j_gene: TRBJ2-3
v_gene: TRBV11-1
d_gene: TRBD1
CDR3nt: TGTGCCAGCAGCTCGGACAGGTCGCAGTATTTT
CDR3aa: CASSSDRSQYF

abundance: few
j_gene: TRBJ2-7
v_gene: TRBV6-1
d_gene: NA
CDR3nt: TGTGCCAGCAGTCAATATCAGGGTATCTACTTC
CDR3aa: CASSQYQGIYF